This T cell receptor (beta chain) was sequenced for a study of T cell responses to AZD1222 COVID-19 vaccine. Profiled with immunoSEQ multiplex PCR; TCRdb holds only in-frame clones, not every one. The sample lists around 69,000 clones, approximately 91% occurring once. The germline V and J ends were trimmed by 7 bases and 0 bases, with 15 bases remaining between them. Germline CDR1 and CDR2: MDHEN and SYDVKM. CDR3 size: 16 residues. This rearrangement joins TRBV28 to TRBJ1-4; the D gene is possibly TRBD1 (6 bases). Sequences were derived from peripheral blood, sampled on day 0 of AZD1222 vaccination. The receptor's source is an adult in good health. The CDR3 sequence: CASMGAGAATNEKLFF. In nucleotides, the CDR3 is TGTGCCAGCATGGGGGCGGGGGCCGCAACTAATGAAAAACTGTTTTTT. The full variable domain, rest sourced from reference TRBV28 and TRBJ1-4, is DVKVTQSSRYLVKRTGEKVFLECVQDMDHENMFWYRQDPGLGLRLIYFSYDVKMKEKGDIPEGYSVSREKKERFSLILESASTNQTSMYLCASMGAGAATNEKLFFGSGTQLSVL.